The clone carrying this T cell receptor beta chain was observed once. The time point denotes: after dendritic cell vaccination, including at tumor progression/relapse. The data belong to a study of glioma-infiltrating T cells after dendritic cell vaccination. Measured with immunoSEQ multiplex PCR; TCRdb has only the in-frame clones, and not every one. The sample carries tens of thousands of clones, about 89% recorded once. This material consisted of blood, taken after dendritic cell vaccination. The clonotype was recovered from a human donor with glioblastoma.

CDR3 sequence: CASSLVEETQYF. CDR3 DNA sequence: TGTGCCAGCAGCTTAGTAGAAGAGACCCAGTACTTC. This rearrangement joins TRBV7-2 to TRBJ2-5; the D is unclear. The CDR3 has 12 residues. Trimming stripped 1 base from V and 3 bases from J, with 3 bases between. Germline values: CDR1 SGHTA, CDR2 FQGNSA.